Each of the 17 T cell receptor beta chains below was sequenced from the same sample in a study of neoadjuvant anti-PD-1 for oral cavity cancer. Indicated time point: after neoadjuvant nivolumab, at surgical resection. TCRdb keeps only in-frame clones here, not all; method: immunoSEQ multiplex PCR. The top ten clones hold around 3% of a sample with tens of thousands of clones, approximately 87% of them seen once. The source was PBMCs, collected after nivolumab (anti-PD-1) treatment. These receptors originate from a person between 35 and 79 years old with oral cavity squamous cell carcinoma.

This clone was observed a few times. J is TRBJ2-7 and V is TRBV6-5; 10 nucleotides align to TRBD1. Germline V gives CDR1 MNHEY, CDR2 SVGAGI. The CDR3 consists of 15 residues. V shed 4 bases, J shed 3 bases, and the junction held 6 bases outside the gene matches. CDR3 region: CASSSPGTGVYEQYF. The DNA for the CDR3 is TGTGCCAGCAGTTCCCCCGGGACAGGGGTCTACGAGCAGTACTTC.

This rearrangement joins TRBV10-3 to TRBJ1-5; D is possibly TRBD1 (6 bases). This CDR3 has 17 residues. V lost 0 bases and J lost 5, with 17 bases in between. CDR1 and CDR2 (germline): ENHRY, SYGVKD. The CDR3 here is CAISESSWAGGHQPQHF. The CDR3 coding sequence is TGTGCCATCAGTGAGTCCTCCTGGGCGGGGGGCCATCAGCCCCAGCATTTT.

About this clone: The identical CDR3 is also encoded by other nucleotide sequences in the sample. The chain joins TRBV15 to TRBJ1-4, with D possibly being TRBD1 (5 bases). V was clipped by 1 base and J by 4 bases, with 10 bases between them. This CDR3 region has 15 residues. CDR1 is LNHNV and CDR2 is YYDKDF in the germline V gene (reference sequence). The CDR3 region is CATSRVTGINEKLFF. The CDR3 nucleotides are TGTGCCACCAGCAGAGTCACAGGTATTAATGAAAAACTGTTTTTT.

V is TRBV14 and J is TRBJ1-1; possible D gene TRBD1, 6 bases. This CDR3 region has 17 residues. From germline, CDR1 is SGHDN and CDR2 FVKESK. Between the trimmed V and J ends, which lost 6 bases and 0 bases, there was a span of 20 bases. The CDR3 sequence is CASSQGLGGMVNTEAFF. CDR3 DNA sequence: TGTGCCAGCAGTCAGGGGCTCGGGGGCATGGTGAACACTGAAGCTTTCTTT.

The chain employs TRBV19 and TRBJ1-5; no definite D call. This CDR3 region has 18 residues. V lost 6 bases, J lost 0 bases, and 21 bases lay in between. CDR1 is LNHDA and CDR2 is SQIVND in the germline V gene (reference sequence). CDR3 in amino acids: CASSRAPGPSYSNQPQHF. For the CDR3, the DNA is TGTGCCAGTAGCCGAGCCCCCGGACCGAGTTATAGCAATCAGCCCCAGCATTTT.

The CDR3 DNA is TGTGCCAGCAGTGATGGGTCCGGGACTAACACAGATACGCAGTATTTT. It yields the protein CASSDGSGTNTDTQYF. V usage is TRBV2 and J usage is TRBJ2-3; TRBD2 matches 7 bases. V shed 3 bases and J 2 bases; nucleotides not matched to a gene: 8. CDR3 length: 16 residues. Germline assignment: CDR1 SNHLY and CDR2 FYNNEI.

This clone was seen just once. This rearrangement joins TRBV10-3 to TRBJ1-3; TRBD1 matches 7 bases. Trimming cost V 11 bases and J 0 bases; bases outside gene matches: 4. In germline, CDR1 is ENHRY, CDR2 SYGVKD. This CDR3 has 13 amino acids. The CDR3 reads CAGGGGSGNTIYF. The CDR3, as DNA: TGTGCCGGAGGGGGCGGCTCTGGAAACACCATATATTTT.

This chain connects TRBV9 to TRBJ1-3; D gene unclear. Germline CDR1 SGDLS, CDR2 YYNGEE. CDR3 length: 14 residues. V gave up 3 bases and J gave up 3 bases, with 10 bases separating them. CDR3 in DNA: TGTGCCAGCAGCGGCGAAGGAATTGGAAACACCATATATTTT. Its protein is CASSGEGIGNTIYF. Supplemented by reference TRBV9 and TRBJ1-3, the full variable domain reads DSGVTQTPKHLITATGQRVTLRCSPRSGDLSVYWYQQSLDQGLQFLIQYYNGEERAKGNILERFSAQQFPDLHSELNLSSLELGDSALYFCASSGEGIGNTIYFGEGSWLTVV.

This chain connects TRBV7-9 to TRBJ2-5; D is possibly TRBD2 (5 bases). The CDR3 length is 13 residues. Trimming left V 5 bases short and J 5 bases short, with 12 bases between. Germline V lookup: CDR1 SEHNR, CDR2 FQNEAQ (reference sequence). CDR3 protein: CASSPVRGETQYF. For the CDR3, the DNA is TGTGCCAGCAGCCCCGTCAGAGGGGAGACCCAGTACTTC.

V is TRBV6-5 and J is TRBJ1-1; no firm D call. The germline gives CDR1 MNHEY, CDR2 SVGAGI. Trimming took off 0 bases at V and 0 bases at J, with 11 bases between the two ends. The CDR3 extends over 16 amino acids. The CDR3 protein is CASSYSEGVMNTEAFF. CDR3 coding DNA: TGTGCCAGCAGTTACTCGGAAGGAGTAATGAACACTGAAGCTTTCTTT.

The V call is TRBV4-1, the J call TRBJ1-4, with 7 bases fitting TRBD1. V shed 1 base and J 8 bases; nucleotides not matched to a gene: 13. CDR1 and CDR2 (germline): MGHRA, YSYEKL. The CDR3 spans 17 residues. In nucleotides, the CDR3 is TGCGCCAGCAGCCAAGTCGCGGTAGGGACAGAGGGGGAAAAACTGTTTTTT. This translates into CASSQVAVGTEGEKLFF.

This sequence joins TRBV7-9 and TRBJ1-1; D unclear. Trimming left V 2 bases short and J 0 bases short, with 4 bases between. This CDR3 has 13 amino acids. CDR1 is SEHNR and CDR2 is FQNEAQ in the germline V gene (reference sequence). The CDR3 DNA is TGTGCCAGCAGCTTATCGGTGAACACTGAAGCTTTCTTT. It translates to CASSLSVNTEAFF.

Here the CDR3 DNA reads TGTGCCAGCAGCTTATGGACTAGCGGGAAGAATAATGAGCAGTTCTTC. It specifies CASSLWTSGKNNEQFF. The chain uses TRBV7-3 and TRBJ2-1, with TRBD2 matching over 12 bases. Trimming cost V 2 bases and J 7 bases; bases outside gene matches: 6. The CDR3 has 16 amino acids. Germline assignment: CDR1 SGHTA and CDR2 FQGTGA. Combining the CDR3 with reference TRBV7-3 and TRBJ2-1 gives the whole variable domain GAGVSQTPSNKVTEKGKYVELRCDPISGHTALYWYRQSLGQGPEFLIYFQGTGAADDSGLPNDRFFAVRPEGSVSTLKIQRTERGDSAVYLCASSLWTSGKNNEQFFGPGTRLTVL.

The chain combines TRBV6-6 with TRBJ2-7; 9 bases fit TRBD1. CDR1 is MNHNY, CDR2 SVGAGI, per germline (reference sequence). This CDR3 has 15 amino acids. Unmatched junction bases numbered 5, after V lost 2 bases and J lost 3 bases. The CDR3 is CASSYGGQGDYEQYF. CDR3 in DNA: TGTGCCAGCAGTTACGGGGGACAGGGTGACTACGAGCAGTACTTC.

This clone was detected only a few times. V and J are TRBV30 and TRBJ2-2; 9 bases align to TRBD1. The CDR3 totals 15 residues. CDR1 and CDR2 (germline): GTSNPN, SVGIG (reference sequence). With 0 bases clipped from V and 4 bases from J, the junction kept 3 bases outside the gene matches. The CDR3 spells CAWSVWTGVTGELFF. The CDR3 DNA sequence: TGTGCCTGGAGTGTATGGACAGGGGTCACCGGGGAGCTGTTTTTT.

CDR3 in amino acids: CASSQEDGDYGYTF. The DNA of the CDR3 is TGCGCCAGCAGCCAAGAAGACGGAGACTATGGCTACACCTTC. The rearrangement links TRBV4-1 to TRBJ1-2; D unclear. Germline CDR1 and CDR2: MGHRA and YSYEKL. Trimming cost V 0 bases and J 3 bases, with 8 bases left between them. The CDR3 is made up of 14 amino acids.

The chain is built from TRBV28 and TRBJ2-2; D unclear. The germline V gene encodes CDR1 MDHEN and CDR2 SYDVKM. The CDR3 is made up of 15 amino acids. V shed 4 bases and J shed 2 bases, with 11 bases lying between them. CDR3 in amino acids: CASSSPWANTGELFF. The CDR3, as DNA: TGTGCCAGCAGTTCCCCGTGGGCTAACACCGGGGAGCTGTTTTTT.